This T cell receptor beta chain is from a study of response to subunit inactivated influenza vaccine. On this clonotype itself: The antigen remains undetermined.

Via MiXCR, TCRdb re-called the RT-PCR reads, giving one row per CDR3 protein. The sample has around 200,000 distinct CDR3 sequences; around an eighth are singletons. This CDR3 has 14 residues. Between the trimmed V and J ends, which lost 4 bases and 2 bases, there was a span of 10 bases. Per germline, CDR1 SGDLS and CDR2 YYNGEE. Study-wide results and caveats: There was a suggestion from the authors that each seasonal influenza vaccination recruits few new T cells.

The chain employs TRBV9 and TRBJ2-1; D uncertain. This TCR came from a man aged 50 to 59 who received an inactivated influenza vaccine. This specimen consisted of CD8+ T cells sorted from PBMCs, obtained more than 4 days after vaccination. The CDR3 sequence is CASSSSGPYNEQFF. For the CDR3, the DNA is TGTGCCAGCAGCTCGTCCGGGCCCTACAATGAGCAGTTCTTC. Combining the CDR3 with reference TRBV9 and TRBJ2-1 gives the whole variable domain DSGVTQTPKHLITATGQRVTLRCSPRSGDLSVYWYQQSLDQGLQFLIQYYNGEERAKGNILERFSAQQFPDLHSELNLSSLELGDSALYFCASSSSGPYNEQFFGPGTRLTVL.